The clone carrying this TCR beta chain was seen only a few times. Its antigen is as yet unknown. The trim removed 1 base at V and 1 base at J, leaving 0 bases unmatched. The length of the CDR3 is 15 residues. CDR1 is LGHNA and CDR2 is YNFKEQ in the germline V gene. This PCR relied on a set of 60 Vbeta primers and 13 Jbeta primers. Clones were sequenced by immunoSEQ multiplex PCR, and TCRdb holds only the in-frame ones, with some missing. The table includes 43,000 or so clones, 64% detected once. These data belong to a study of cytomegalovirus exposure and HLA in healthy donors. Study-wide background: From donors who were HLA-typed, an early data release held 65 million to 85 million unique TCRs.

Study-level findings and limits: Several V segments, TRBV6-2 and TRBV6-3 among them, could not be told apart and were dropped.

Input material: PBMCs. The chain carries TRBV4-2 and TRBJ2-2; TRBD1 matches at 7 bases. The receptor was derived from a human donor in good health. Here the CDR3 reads CASSQGQGNTGELFF. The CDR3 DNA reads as TGTGCCAGCAGCCAAGGACAGGGGAACACCGGGGAGCTGTTTTTT.